This T cell receptor beta chain originates from a study of regulatory T cells in long-lasting Graves disease. Study context: The antithyroid drugs taken by newly diagnosed Graves' patients had been used for under 3 months.

Time point indicated: newly diagnosed GD, antithyroid drugs for less than 3 months. There was RNA extracted from PBMCs, and the TCR library was made from it. Deletions cut 2 bases from V and 3 bases from J, with 7 bases between. The V gene's germline CDR1 is LNHNV and CDR2 YYDKDF (reference sequence). CDR3 length equals 13 residues. CDR3-region Arm-PCR and iRepertoire HTBI primers produced the TCR beta libraries. TCRdb re-called the multiplex PCR reads with MiXCR, one entry per CDR3 protein. The sample includes around 400,000 distinct CDR3 sequences, roughly 10% seen only once; the top ten take under 20%. This sample was also put to use in a study of T cells in Graves' hyperthyroidism and ophthalmopathy. As that study records: Over 18 months, lack of ophthalmopathy progression marked Graves' hyperthyroidism as stable. Patients between 18 and 65 years old had hyperthyroidism, newly diagnosed and lasting under 2 months.

The clonotype comes from a woman between 18 and 29 years old with Graves disease. The sequences come from peripheral blood mononuclear cells (PBMCs), collected at new diagnosis, from a patient treated with antithyroid drugs. The chain combines TRBV15 with TRBJ1-1, with unresolved D. The CDR3 DNA follows: TGTGCCACCAGCAGACGGGCCTACACTGAAGCTTTCTTT. It codes for CATSRRAYTEAFF.